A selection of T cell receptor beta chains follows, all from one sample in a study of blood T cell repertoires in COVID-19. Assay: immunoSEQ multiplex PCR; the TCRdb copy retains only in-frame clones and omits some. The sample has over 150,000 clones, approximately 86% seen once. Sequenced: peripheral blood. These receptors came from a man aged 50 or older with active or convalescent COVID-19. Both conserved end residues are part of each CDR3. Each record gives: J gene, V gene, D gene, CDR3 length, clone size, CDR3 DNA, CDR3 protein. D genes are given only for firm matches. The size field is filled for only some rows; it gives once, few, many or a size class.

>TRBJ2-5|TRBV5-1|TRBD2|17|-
TGCGCCAGCAGCTTGGTGTCGACTAGCGGGCGACAAGAGACCCAGTACTTC
CASSLVSTSGRQETQYF
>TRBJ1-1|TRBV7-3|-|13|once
TGTGCCAGCAGCCTAGTGAGTGGGACTGAAGCTTTCTTT
CASSLVSGTEAFF
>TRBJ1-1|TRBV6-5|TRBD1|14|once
TGTGCCAGCACCTTTTCAGGGGGTCGGACTGAAGCTTTCTTT
CASTFSGGRTEAFF
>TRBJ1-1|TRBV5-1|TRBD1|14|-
TGCGCCAGCAGCTATGGACAGGGAAGCACTGAAGCTTTCTTT
CASSYGQGSTEAFF
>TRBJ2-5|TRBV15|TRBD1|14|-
TGTGCCACCAGCAGAGGACAGGGACAAGAGACCCAGTACTTC
CATSRGQGQETQYF
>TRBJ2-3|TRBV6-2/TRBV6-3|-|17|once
TGTGCCAGCAGCTACTCCACCCCGGGACAAAGCACAGATACGCAGTATTTT
CASSYSTPGQSTDTQYF
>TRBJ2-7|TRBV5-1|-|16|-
TGCGCCAGCAGCTTGGCTGGGGGACTCGGTTCCTACGAGCAGTACTTC
CASSLAGGLGSYEQYF
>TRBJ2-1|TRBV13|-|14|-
TGTGCCAGCAGCCCGGACAGAGCTTACAATGAGCAGTTCTTC
CASSPDRAYNEQFF
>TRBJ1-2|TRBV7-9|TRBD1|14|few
TGTGCCAGCAGTTACGGGACAGGGTCGGGCGGCTACACCTTC
CASSYGTGSGGYTF
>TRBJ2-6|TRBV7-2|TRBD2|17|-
TGTGCCAGCAGCTCCGGGGCCCTAGCGGGTGGGGCCAACGTCCTGACTTTC
CASSSGALAGGANVLTF
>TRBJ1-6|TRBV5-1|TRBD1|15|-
TGCGCCAGCAGCTTGGGACAGGGAGGAAATTCACCCCTCCACTTT
CASSLGQGGNSPLHF
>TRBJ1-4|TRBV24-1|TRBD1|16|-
TGTGCCACCAGTGATTCCCGACAGGGGGTTGCGGAAAAACTGTTTTTT
CATSDSRQGVAEKLFF
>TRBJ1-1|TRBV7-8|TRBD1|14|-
TGTGCCAGCAGCATACGACAGGGTTCTACTGAAGCTTTCTTT
CASSIRQGSTEAFF
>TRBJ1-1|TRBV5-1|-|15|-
TGCGCCAGCAGCTTGTCCCCGACAGCCCGCACTGAAGCTTTCTTT
CASSLSPTARTEAFF
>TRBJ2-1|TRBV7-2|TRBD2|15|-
TGTGCCAGCAGCGACCGAAGCGGGGGCCTTAATGAGCAGTTCTTC
CASSDRSGGLNEQFF
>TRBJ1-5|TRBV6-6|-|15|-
TGTGCCAGCAGTCACGGACAAGCAGACAATCAGCCCCAGCATTTT
CASSHGQADNQPQHF
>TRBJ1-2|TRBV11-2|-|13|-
TGTGCCAGCACTACAGGGCTTAACTATGGCTACACCTTC
CASTTGLNYGYTF
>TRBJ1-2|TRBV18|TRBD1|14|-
TGTGCCAGCTCATCGACAGGGCTCAGCTATGGCTACACCTTC
CASSSTGLSYGYTF
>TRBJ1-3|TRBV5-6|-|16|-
TGTGCCAGCAGTCTAAGGGGGTCCAGTGGCGGAAACACCATATATTTT
CASSLRGSSGGNTIYF
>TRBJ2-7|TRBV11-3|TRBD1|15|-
TGTGCCAGCAGCTTAGAGGCAGGGGGCACCTACGAGCAGTACTTC
CASSLEAGGTYEQYF
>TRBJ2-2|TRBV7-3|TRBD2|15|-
TGTGCCAGCAGCTTAACGGGAGGGGACACCGGGGAGCTGTTTTTT
CASSLTGGDTGELFF
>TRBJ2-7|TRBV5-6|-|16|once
TGTGCCAGCAGCTTGGGACGGGTGCGGGACTCCTACGAGCAGTACTTC
CASSLGRVRDSYEQYF
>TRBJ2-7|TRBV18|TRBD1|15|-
TGTGCCAGCTCACCACCGCCGACAGGGACCTACGAGCAGTACTTC
CASSPPPTGTYEQYF
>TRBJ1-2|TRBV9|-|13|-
TGTGCCAGCAGCGCCCAACCCCAGTATGGCTACACCTTC
CASSAQPQYGYTF
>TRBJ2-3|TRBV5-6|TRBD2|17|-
TGTGCCAGCAGCCCGGGGACTAGCGGGAGTAGCACAGATACGCAGTATTTT
CASSPGTSGSSTDTQYF
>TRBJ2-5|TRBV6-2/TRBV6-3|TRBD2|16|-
TGTGCCAGCAGTGACCCTAGCGGGGGGGGGCGTAAGACCCAGTACTTC
CASSDPSGGGRKTQYF
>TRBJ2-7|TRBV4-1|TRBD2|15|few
TGCGCCAGCAGCCAAGGACTAGCGGGCTCCTACGAGCAGTACTTC
CASSQGLAGSYEQYF
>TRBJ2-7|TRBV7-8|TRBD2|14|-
TGTGCCAGCAGGACTAGCGGGAGGGCCTACGAGCAGTACTTC
CASRTSGRAYEQYF
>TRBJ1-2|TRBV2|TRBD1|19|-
TGTGCCAGCAGTACTGATGATTTAGTAAGGGACAGGCTAACCTATGGCTACACCTTC
CASSTDDLVRDRLTYGYTF
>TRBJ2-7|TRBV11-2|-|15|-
TGTGCCAGCAGCTTAGACAGGATCGGCTCCTACGAGCAGTACTTC
CASSLDRIGSYEQYF
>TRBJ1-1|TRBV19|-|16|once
TGTGCCAGTAGTATAGTTATGGCAATCTCGAACACTGAAGCTTTCTTT
CASSIVMAISNTEAFF
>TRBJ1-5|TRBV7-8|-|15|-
TGTGCCAGCAGCCCCACCGGACAGACCGGGGATCCCCAGCATTTT
CASSPTGQTGDPQHF
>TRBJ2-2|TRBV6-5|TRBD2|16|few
TGTGCCAGCAGTTACGAACTAGCGGTAAACACCGGGGAGCTGTTTTTT
CASSYELAVNTGELFF
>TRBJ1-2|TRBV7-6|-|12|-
TGTGCCAGCAGCTTGGGAGGGCATGGCTACACCTTC
CASSLGGHGYTF
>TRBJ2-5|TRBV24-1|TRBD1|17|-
TGTGCCACCAGTGATTCCTCATTAGGACAGGGAGTAGAGACCCAGTACTTC
CATSDSSLGQGVETQYF
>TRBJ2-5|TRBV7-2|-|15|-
TGTGCCAGCAGCTTAGAATTCTACCGGGGAGAGACCCAGTACTTC
CASSLEFYRGETQYF
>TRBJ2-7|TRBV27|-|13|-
TGTGCCAGCAGTTCACAAGGGGGCTACGAGCAGTACTTC
CASSSQGGYEQYF
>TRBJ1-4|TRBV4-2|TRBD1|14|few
TGTGCCAGCAGCAAGGGACAGGGGCACGAAAAACTGTTTTTT
CASSKGQGHEKLFF